These T cell receptor beta chains were read from a single sample in a study of Graves' ophthalmopathy and Graves' hyperthyroidism. MiXCR was run by TCRdb on the multiplex PCR reads, yielding one entry per CDR3 protein. The data show about 400,000 distinct CDR3 sequences, about a sixth seen once. Source material: peripheral blood. The origin of the receptors is a woman in her late teens or twenties with Graves' ophthalmopathy. The CDR3 runs from the conserved cysteine through the conserved F or W. A D gene is named only where the DNA matches it firmly. Some rows mark clone size as missing; the rest say once, few, many or name a class of expanded clone.

V	J	D	size	length	CDR3	DNA
TRBV20-1	TRBJ1-2	-	many	14	CSARAGVQGYGYTF	TGCAGTGCTAGAGCCGGGGTTCAGGGCTATGGCTACACCTTC
TRBV30	TRBJ1-2	-	many	12	CAWTPSRWGYTF	TGTGCCTGGACTCCCTCGAGGTGGGGCTACACCTTC
TRBV7-2	TRBJ2-5	TRBD2	-	15	CASSEGSGGAETQYF	TGTGCCAGCAGCGAAGGCAGCGGGGGGGCCGAGACCCAGTACTTC
TRBV4-3	TRBJ2-2	-	many	15	CASSQEQGMPGELFF	TGCGCCAGCAGCCAAGAACAGGGAATGCCCGGGGAGCTGTTTTTT
TRBV7-6	TRBJ2-7	-	many	15	CASSLVDGLAYEQYF	TGTGCCAGCAGCTTAGTGGATGGATTGGCCTACGAGCAGTACTTC
TRBV4-1	TRBJ1-6	-	many	16	CASSQEGKGNNSPLHF	TGCGCCAGCAGCCAAGAAGGAAAAGGGAATAATTCACCCCTCCACTTT
TRBV7-8	TRBJ2-4	-	many	13	CASSPPDRNIQYF	TGTGCCAGCAGCCCGCCGGACAGAAACATTCAGTACTTC
TRBV20-1	TRBJ1-1	-	many	14	CSARDQFMNTEAFF	TGCAGTGCTAGAGATCAGTTCATGAACACTGAAGCTTTCTTT
TRBV4-2	TRBJ1-1	-	many	15	CASSQGGGTYGWAFF	TGTGCCAGCAGCCAGGGAGGGGGGACTTACGGTTGGGCTTTCTTT
TRBV7-2	TRBJ1-1	-	many	14	CASSLEGLNTEAFF	TGTGCCAGCAGCTTAGAAGGGTTAAACACTGAAGCTTTCTTT
TRBV4-1	TRBJ2-5	-	-	16	CASSQGGTASQETQYF	TGCGCCAGCAGCCAGGGGGGGACAGCGTCCCAAGAGACCCAGTACTTC
TRBV6-2/TRBV6-3	TRBJ2-5	TRBD2	many	15	CASSYETSGKETQYF	TGTGCCAGCAGTTACGAAACTAGCGGTAAAGAGACCCAGTACTTC
TRBV28	TRBJ1-2	-	many	14	CASSLDGQEYGYTF	TGTGCCAGCAGTCTTGATGGGCAGGAATATGGCTACACCTTC
TRBV20-1	TRBJ1-1	TRBD1	many	14	CSAEPRDRVTEAFF	TGCAGTGCCGAACCCCGGGACAGGGTCACTGAAGCTTTCTTT
TRBV5-1	TRBJ2-4	-	many	14	CASSPGLELNIQYF	TGCGCCAGCAGCCCCGGGTTGGAGTTGAACATTCAGTACTTC
TRBV6-1	TRBJ2-5	-	-	13	CASSEALGQTQYF	TGTGCCAGCAGTGAAGCGCTAGGGCAGACCCAGTACTTC
TRBV7-9	TRBJ2-7	-	many	14	CASSLALEKDEQYF	TGTGCCAGCAGCTTAGCGTTAGAGAAGGACGAGCAGTACTTC
TRBV27	TRBJ1-1	-	-	18	CASSSPLGGQAMNTEAFF	TGTGCCAGCAGTTCACCCCTAGGGGGGCAGGCCATGAACACTGAAGCTTTCTTT
TRBV6-4	TRBJ2-2	TRBD2	many	17	CASKDLQGSSGGRELFF	TGTGCCAGCAAGGATCTACAGGGTTCTAGCGGGGGACGGGAGCTGTTTTTT
TRBV12-3/TRBV12-4	TRBJ2-5	-	many	12	CASSPERGTQYF	TGTGCCAGCAGCCCGGAGCGAGGGACCCAGTACTTC
TRBV7-8	TRBJ2-2	-	-	14	CASRVQGPAGELFF	TGTGCCAGCAGGGTACAGGGACCCGCCGGGGAGCTGTTTTTT
TRBV6-2/TRBV6-3	TRBJ1-2	-	-	13	CASTLGSLYGYTF	TGTGCCAGCACTCTCGGGAGTCTCTATGGCTACACCTTC
TRBV12-3/TRBV12-4	TRBJ2-5	TRBD1	-	15	CASSPTDRGLETQYF	TGTGCCAGCAGTCCTACCGACAGGGGGCTGGAGACCCAGTACTTC
TRBV7-9	TRBJ2-7	-	many	14	CASRMSGRSNEQYF	TGTGCCAGCAGGATGTCGGGACGAAGCAACGAGCAGTACTTC
TRBV11-2	TRBJ2-2	-	many	17	CASSLIPPGVLAGELFF	TGTGCCAGCAGCTTAATCCCACCCGGGGTACTCGCCGGGGAGCTGTTTTTT
TRBV6-2/TRBV6-3	TRBJ2-5	TRBD2	many	12	CASSGLGETQYF	TGTGCCAGCAGTGGACTAGGAGAGACCCAGTACTTC